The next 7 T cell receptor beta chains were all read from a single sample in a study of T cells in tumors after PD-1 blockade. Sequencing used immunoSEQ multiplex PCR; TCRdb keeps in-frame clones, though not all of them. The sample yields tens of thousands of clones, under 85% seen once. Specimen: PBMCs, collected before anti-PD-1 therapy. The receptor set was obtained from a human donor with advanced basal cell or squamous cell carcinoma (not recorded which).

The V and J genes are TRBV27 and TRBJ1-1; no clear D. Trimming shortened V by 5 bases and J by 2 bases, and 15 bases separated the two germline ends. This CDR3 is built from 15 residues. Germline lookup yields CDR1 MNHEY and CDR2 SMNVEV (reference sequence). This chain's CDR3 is CASSPVWADNTEAFF. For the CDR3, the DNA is TGTGCCAGCAGTCCCGTTTGGGCAGACAACACTGAAGCTTTCTTT.

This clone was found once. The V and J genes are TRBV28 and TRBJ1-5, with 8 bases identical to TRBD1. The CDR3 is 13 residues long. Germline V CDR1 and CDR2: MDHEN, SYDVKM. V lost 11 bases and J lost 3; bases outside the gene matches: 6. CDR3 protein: CAGRTGLNQPQHF. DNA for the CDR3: TGTGCCGGCCGGACAGGGCTCAATCAGCCCCAGCATTTT.

The CDR3 sequence: CASSVISPPGAFF. The DNA for the CDR3 is TGTGCCAGTAGTGTGATCTCCCCACCGGGAGCTTTCTTT. The J gene is TRBJ1-1, the V gene TRBV19; no clear D gene. The V and J ends lost 5 bases and 10 bases respectively, with 17 bases between them. CDR1 and CDR2 (germline): LNHDA, SQIVND (reference sequence). This CDR3 spans 13 amino acids.

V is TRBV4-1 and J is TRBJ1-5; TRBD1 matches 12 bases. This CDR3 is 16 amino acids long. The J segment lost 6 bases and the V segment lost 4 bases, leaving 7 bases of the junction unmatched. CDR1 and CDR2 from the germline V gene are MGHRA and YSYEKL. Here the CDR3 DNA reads TGCGCCAGCAGCCCCCTCCGGGACAGGGGGCTTCAGCCCCAGCATTTT. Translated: CASSPLRDRGLQPQHF.

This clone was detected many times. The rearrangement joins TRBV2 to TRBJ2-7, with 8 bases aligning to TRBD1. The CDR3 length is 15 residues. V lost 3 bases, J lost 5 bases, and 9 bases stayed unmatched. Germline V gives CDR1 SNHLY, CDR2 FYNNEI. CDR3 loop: CASSEPTGGFHEQYF. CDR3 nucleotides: TGTGCCAGCAGTGAGCCTACAGGGGGGTTCCACGAGCAGTACTTC. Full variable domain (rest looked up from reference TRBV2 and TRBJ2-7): EPEVTQTPSHQVTQMGQEVILRCVPISNHLYFYWYRQILGQKVEFLVSFYNNEISEKSEIFDDQFSVERPDGSNFTLKIRSTKLEDSAMYFCASSEPTGGFHEQYFGPGTRLTVT.

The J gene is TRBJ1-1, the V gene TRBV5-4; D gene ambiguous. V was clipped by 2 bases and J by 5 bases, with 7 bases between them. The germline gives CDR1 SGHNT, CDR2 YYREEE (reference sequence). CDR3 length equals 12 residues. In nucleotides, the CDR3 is TGTGCCAGCAGCTTTGGTCTGACTGAAGCTTTCTTT. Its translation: CASSFGLTEAFF.

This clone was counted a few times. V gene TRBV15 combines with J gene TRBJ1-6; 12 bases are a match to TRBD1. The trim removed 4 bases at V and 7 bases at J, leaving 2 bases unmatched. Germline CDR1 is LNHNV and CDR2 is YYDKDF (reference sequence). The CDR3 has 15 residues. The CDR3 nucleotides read TGTGCCACCAGCAAGGGACAGGGGGCAAATTCACCCCTCCACTTT. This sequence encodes CATSKGQGANSPLHF.